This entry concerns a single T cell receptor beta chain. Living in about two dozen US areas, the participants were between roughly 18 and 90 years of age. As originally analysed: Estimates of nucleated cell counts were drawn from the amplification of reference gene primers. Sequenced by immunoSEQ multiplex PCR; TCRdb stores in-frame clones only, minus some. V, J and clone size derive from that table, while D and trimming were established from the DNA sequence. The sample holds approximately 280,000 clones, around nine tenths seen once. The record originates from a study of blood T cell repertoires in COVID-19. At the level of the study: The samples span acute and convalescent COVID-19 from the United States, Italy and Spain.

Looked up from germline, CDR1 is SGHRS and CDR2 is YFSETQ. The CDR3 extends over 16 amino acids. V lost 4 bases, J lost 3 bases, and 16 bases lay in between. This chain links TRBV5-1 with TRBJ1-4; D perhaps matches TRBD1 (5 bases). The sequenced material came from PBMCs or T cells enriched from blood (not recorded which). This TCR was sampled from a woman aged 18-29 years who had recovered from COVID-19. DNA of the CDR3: TGCGCCAGCAGCCCGGGGGGGTTCTCACCTAATGAAAAACTGTTTTTT. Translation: CASSPGGFSPNEKLFF.